The 12 T cell receptor beta chains reported below all come from one sample, sequenced in a study of T cells in Graves' hyperthyroidism and ophthalmopathy. The investigators amplified TCR beta CDR3 regions from RNA transcripts. First-round RT-PCR targeting the TCR CDR3 was performed with the HTBI primer set. TCRdb used MiXCR to reprocess the multiplex PCR reads, holding one entry per CDR3 protein. The sample includes about 600,000 distinct CDR3 sequences, roughly 15% of them seen just once. Material for sequencing was blood. These receptors came from a woman aged 40-49 years with Graves' ophthalmopathy.

The sample holds many counts of this clonotype. The V and J genes are TRBV6-6 and TRBJ2-5, with D possibly matching TRBD2 (5 bases). Trimming left V 2 bases short and J 5 bases short, with 15 bases between. Germline assignment: CDR1 MNHNY and CDR2 SVGAGI (reference sequence). CDR3 size: 15 residues. The CDR3 loop reads CASSYGGLEVETQYF. The CDR3 DNA is TGTGCCAGCAGTTACGGTGGCCTGGAGGTGGAGACCCAGTACTTC.

The chain couples TRBV4-2 to TRBJ2-1; 9 bases are a match to TRBD2. This CDR3 is 16 amino acids long. The V and J ends lost 4 bases and 6 bases, in that order; junction bases with no gene match: 10. Germline V gene sequence: CDR1 LGHNA, CDR2 YNFKEQ. This chain's CDR3 is CASSPEPGLATNEQFF. CDR3 DNA: TGTGCCAGCAGCCCAGAACCGGGACTAGCTACCAATGAGCAGTTCTTC.

This clonotype was seen more than once but under ten times. A much larger clone lies a single base off, so this may be a read error. V and J are TRBV5-1 and TRBJ2-2, with 7 bases lining up with TRBD1. The CDR3 loop spans 13 amino acids. Germline assignment: CDR1 SGHRS and CDR2 YFSETQ. The CDR3 sequence: CASSSTGTGELSF. CDR3 nucleotide sequence: TGCGCCAGCAGCTCGACAGGGACCGGGGAGCTGTCTTTT.

The gene calls are TRBV19 and TRBJ1-5; D uncertain. With 6 bases removed from V and 6 bases from J, the gap between germline ends came to 18 bases. Germline CDR1 reads LNHDA; CDR2 reads SQIVND (reference sequence). The CDR3 has 15 residues. The CDR3 nucleotides read TGTGCCAGTAGAATCGGGTTGGTCTCAGGTCAGCCCCAGCATTTT. It encodes CASRIGLVSGQPQHF.

This CDR3 reads CASSDWTGLTNQPQHF. The CDR3, as DNA: TGTGCCAGTAGTGATTGGACAGGGCTTACGAATCAGCCCCAGCATTTT. The chain has TRBV19 and TRBJ1-5; 8 bases match TRBD1. Germline-derived CDR1 and CDR2 are LNHDA and SQIVND (reference sequence). The CDR3 has 16 residues. V lost 5 bases and J lost 4; bases outside the gene matches: 10.

The chain uses TRBV7-9 and TRBJ2-7, with 8 bases identical to TRBD1. This CDR3 has 14 residues. The germline V gene has CDR1 SEHNR and CDR2 FQNEAQ (reference sequence). Trimming cost V 4 bases and J 3 bases; bases outside gene matches: 5. In nucleotides, the CDR3 is TGTGCCAGCAGCTCCCCGACAGGGGACTACGAGCAGTACTTC. This gives the protein CASSSPTGDYEQYF.

V gene TRBV15 combines with J gene TRBJ2-5; 7 bases fit TRBD1. CDR1 LNHNV and CDR2 YYDKDF come from the germline V gene (reference sequence). This CDR3 is 14 amino acids long. V was clipped by 3 bases and J by 4 bases; unmatched bases: 5. The CDR3 spells CATSRGTGAETQYF. DNA of the CDR3: TGTGCCACCAGCAGGGGCACAGGGGCAGAGACCCAGTACTTC.

This clonotype showed up just a few times. The chain recombines TRBV6-5 with TRBJ1-1; perhaps TRBD1 as D (5 bases). The CDR3 runs 14 residues. Germline V CDR1 and CDR2: MNHEY, SVGAGI. The V gene lost 0 bases and the J gene lost 5 bases, with 10 bases spanning the gap. The CDR3 reads CASSYSWGSTEAFF. Written as DNA, the CDR3 is TGTGCCAGCAGTTACTCGTGGGGGAGTACTGAAGCTTTCTTT.

The chain combines TRBV5-1 with TRBJ2-3; TRBD1 matches 9 bases. Germline CDR1 and CDR2: SGHRS and YFSETQ. The CDR3 covers 16 residues. Trimming at V came to 7 bases and at J to 5 bases, leaving 14 bases not matched to a gene. CDR3 sequence reads: CASGSGQGSVLDTQYF. The CDR3 bases are TGCGCCAGCGGCTCGGGACAGGGTAGTGTTCTAGATACGCAGTATTTT.

For this clonotype: This sequence may be a read error, since a much larger clone differs from it by one base. The chain is built from TRBV5-8 and TRBJ1-6; D perhaps matches TRBD1 (5 bases). The V gene's germline CDR1 is SGHTS and CDR2 YDEGEE. The CDR3 is made up of 15 amino acids. CDR3 amino acids: CASSLDRRHNSLLHF. In DNA form, the CDR3 reads TGTGCCAGCAGCTTGGACAGGAGACATAATTCACTCCTCCACTTT.

This sequence joins TRBV19 and TRBJ1-5; 10 bases are shared with TRBD1. After removal of 4 bases from V and 4 bases from J, the junction contained 7 bases not matched to a gene. The germline gives CDR1 LNHDA, CDR2 SQIVND (reference sequence). This CDR3 has 16 residues. The CDR3 bases are TGTGCCAGTAGTAAGACCGGGACAGGGGAAAATCAGCCCCAGCATTTT. It translates to CASSKTGTGENQPQHF.

This clonotype has a handful of counts. The chain's CDR3 is CASSPVHGNQPQHF. The CDR3 region has the DNA TGTGCCAGCAGTCCGGTCCATGGTAATCAGCCCCAGCATTTT. V usage is TRBV28 and J usage is TRBJ1-5, with unresolved D. Germline CDR1 MDHEN, CDR2 SYDVKM. V shed 5 bases and J shed 4 bases, with 12 bases lying between them. The CDR3 extends over 14 amino acids.